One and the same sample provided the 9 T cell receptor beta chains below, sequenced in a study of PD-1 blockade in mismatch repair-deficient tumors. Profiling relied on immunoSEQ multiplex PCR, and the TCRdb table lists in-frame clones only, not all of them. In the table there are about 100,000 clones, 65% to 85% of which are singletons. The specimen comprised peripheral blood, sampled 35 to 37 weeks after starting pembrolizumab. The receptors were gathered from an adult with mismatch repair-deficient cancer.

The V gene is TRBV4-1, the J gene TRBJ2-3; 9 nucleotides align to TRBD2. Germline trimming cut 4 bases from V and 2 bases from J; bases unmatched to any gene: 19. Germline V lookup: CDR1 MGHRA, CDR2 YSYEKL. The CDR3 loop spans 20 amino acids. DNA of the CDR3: TGCGCCAGCAGCCCATCCTCTTTGGTTTCGGCGGGAGGGGACACAGATACGCAGTATTTT. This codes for CASSPSSLVSAGGDTDTQYF.

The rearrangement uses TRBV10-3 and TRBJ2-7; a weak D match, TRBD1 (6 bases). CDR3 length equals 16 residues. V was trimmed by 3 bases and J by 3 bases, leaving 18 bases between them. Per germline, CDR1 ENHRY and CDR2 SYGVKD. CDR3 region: CAISDRTGTTYYEQYF. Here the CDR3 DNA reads TGTGCCATCAGTGATCGGACCGGGACAACATACTACGAGCAGTACTTC.

The CDR3 region is CASSPRRERSETQYF. The CDR3 DNA follows: TGTGCCAGCAGCCCCCGGCGGGAGCGTTCGGAGACCCAGTACTTC. The chain employs TRBV9 and TRBJ2-5; 7 bases fit TRBD2. Germline-derived CDR1 and CDR2 are SGDLS and YYNGEE. With V trimmed by 4 bases and J by 5 bases, 11 bases remained unmatched. CDR3 length equals 15 residues.

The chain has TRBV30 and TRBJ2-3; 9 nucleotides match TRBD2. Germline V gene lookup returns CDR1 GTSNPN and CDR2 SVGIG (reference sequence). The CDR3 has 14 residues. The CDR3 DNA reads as TGTGCTCTACGGGGGGGCAGCGGGAGGGATACGCAGTATTTT. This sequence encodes CALRGGSGRDTQYF.

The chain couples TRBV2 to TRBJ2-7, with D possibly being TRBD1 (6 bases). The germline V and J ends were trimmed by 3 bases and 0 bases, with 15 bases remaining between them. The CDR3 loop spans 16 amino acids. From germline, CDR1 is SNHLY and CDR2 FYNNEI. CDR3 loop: CASSDPPGQLSYEQYF. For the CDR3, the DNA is TGTGCCAGCAGTGACCCCCCTGGACAGCTCTCCTACGAGCAGTACTTC.

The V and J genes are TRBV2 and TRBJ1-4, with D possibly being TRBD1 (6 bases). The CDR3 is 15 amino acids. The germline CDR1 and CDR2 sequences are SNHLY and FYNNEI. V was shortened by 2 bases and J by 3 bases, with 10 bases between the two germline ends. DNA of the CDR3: TGTGCCAGCAGTGAAACGACAGGATCTAATGAAAAACTGTTTTTT. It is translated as CASSETTGSNEKLFF.

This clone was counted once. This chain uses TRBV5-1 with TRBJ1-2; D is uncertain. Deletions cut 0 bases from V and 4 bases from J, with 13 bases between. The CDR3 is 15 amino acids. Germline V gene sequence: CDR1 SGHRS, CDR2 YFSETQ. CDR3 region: CASSLEGGRTYGYTF. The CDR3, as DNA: TGCGCCAGCAGCTTGGAAGGAGGGAGGACCTATGGCTACACCTTC.

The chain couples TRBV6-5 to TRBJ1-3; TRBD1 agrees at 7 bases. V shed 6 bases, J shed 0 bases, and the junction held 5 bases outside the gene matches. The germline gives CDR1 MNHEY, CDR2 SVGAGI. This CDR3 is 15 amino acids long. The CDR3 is CASSRGQSSGNTIYF. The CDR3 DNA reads TGTGCCAGCAGCCGGGGACAGAGCTCTGGAAACACCATATATTTT.

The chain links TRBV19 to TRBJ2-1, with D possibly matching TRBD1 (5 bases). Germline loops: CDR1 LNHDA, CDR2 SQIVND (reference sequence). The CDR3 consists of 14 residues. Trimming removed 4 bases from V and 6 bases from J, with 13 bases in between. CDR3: CASSTRQGINEQFF. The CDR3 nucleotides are TGTGCCAGTAGTACGCGGCAGGGTATCAATGAGCAGTTCTTC.